Given below is one TCR beta chain in context. These data originate in a study of blood T cell repertoires in COVID-19. At the level of the study: The samples span acute and convalescent COVID-19 from the United States, Italy and Spain.

Sequenced by immunoSEQ multiplex PCR; TCRdb stores in-frame clones only, minus some. The repertoire holds more than 75,000 clones, roughly 80% seen once, with about 15% in the top ten. V lost 5 bases, J lost 9 bases, and 20 bases lay in between. The CDR3 sequence is 14 residues long. In germline, CDR1 is MDHEN, CDR2 SYDVKM. The receptor's source is a woman at least 80 years old with active or convalescent COVID-19. This chain connects TRBV28 to TRBJ2-7; D perhaps matches TRBD1 (7 bases). Input material: peripheral blood. The CDR3 DNA reads as TGTGCCAGCAGTCCTGGACAGGCCCCGGGGGTGCAGTACTTC. This encodes CASSPGQAPGVQYF. Together with reference TRBV28 and TRBJ2-7, the CDR3 gives the full variable domain: DVKVTQSSRYLVKRTGEKVFLECVQDMDHENMFWYRQDPGLGLRLIYFSYDVKMKEKGDIPEGYSVSREKKERFSLILESASTNQTSMYLCASSPGQAPGVQYFGPGTRLTVT.